Below are 3 T cell receptor beta chains sequenced from a single sample in a study of CD8+CD57+ T cells in acquired aplastic anemia. Genomic DNA, the template, was used for profiling of the TCR beta VDJ and CDR3. TCRdb re-derived calls from the reads in MiXCR, one entry per CDR3 protein. The table includes some 280,000 distinct CDR3 sequences, roughly three fifths detected once. Material: sorted CD4+, CD8+, or CD8+CD57+ T cells (not recorded which) from PBMCs. All receptors derive from a human donor with severe aplastic anemia or a healthy control (not recorded which).

For this clonotype: A much larger clone differs from this one at a single base, so this may be a read error. J is TRBJ2-3 and V is TRBV3-1; D call uncertain. This CDR3 region has 12 residues. The germline gives CDR1 LGHDT, CDR2 YNNKEL (reference sequence). Trimming removed 7 bases at V and 5 bases at J, with 10 bases between. CDR3 sequence (DNA): TGTGCCAGCAACCCTTTTGAAGATACGCAGTATTTT. It codes for CASNPFEDTQYF.

The V and J genes are TRBV19 and TRBJ2-3; TRBD1 aligns across 7 bases. The CDR3 has 13 amino acids. From germline, CDR1 is LNHDA and CDR2 SQIVND (reference sequence). Trimming removed 4 bases from V and 3 bases from J; junction bases left unmatched: 1. CDR3 protein: CASSTGQTDTQYF. The CDR3 nucleotides are TGTGCCAGTAGTACGGGACAGACAGATACGCAGTATTTT.

This clonotype was detected a few times. This sequence joins TRBV7-2 and TRBJ2-5, with unresolved D. This CDR3 comprises 9 residues. Germline V lookup: CDR1 SGHTA, CDR2 FQGNSA. V was shortened by 6 bases and J by 10 bases, with 6 bases between the two germline ends. The CDR3 region has the DNA TGTGCCAGCAGTCGGAACCAGTACTTC. It yields the protein CASSRNQYF.